These 14 T cell receptor beta chains were all obtained from the same sample, sequenced in a study of blood T cell repertoires in COVID-19. Clones were read by immunoSEQ multiplex PCR, and TCRdb kept only the in-frame ones, dropping some. The sample lists approximately 280,000 clones, roughly 86% occurring once. The sequencing input was peripheral blood. The receptor set was obtained from a man between 18 and 35 years old with active or convalescent COVID-19.

This clone was observed a few times. V usage is TRBV6-1 and J usage is TRBJ1-5; D is unclear. The germline CDR1 and CDR2 sequences are MNHNS and SASEGT. The V end lost 0 bases, the J end lost 10 bases, and 13 bases lay between the germline ends. The CDR3 runs to 14 residues. DNA of the CDR3: TGTGCCAGCAGTGAAGCGTCAGGCGCCCATCCCCAGCATTTT. It is translated as CASSEASGAHPQHF.

The chain couples TRBV11-3 to TRBJ2-1, with 7 bases fitting TRBD2. The CDR3 length is 16 residues. The germline V gene encodes CDR1 SGHNT and CDR2 YENEEA. Trimming took 5 bases from V and 8 from J; bases not matched to a gene: 15. The CDR3 reads CASSPPGGGRTDEQFF. The CDR3 coding sequence is TGTGCCAGCAGCCCACCGGGCGGGGGACGGACCGATGAGCAGTTCTTC.

The chain recombines TRBV24-1 with TRBJ1-3; tentative D call: TRBD1 (6 bases). The germline gives CDR1 KGHDR, CDR2 SFDVKD. The CDR3 is 14 amino acids. The germline V and J ends were trimmed by 10 bases and 0 bases, with 12 bases remaining between them. In DNA form, the CDR3 reads TGTGCCACTCTAGGGGGGGCCTCTGGAAACACCATATATTTT. Translation gives CATLGGASGNTIYF.

The V call is TRBV4-3, the J call TRBJ1-6, with TRBD1 as a possible D gene (6 bases). The CDR3 has 15 residues. Germline V gene data show CDR1 as LGHNA and CDR2 as YSLEER. With 2 bases removed from V and 6 bases from J, the gap between germline ends came to 11 bases. CDR3 protein: CASSQSTGRNSPLHF. The CDR3 nucleotides are TGCGCCAGCAGCCAAAGTACAGGGCGTAATTCACCCCTCCACTTT.

The CDR3 reads CASSRRGEQYF. The CDR3 nucleotides read TGTGCCAGCAGCCGACGAGGGGAGCAGTACTTC. The chain employs TRBV6-5 and TRBJ2-7; possible D gene TRBD2, 5 bases. V gave up 6 bases and J gave up 7 bases, with 10 bases separating them. CDR1 is MNHEY and CDR2 is SVGAGI in the germline V gene. There are 11 residues in the CDR3.

The chain links TRBV14 to TRBJ1-1; maybe TRBD1 (5 bases). Per germline, CDR1 SGHDN and CDR2 FVKESK. V was pared by 3 bases and J by 5 bases, with 13 bases between. The CDR3 spans 14 residues. CDR3 sequence: CASSHSGWGTEAFF. DNA for the CDR3: TGTGCCAGCAGCCATTCAGGGTGGGGTACTGAAGCTTTCTTT.

CDR3 residues: CASSAQGAVYGYTF. The CDR3 DNA is TGTGCCAGCAGCGCACAGGGTGCAGTCTATGGCTACACCTTC. The J gene is TRBJ1-2, the V gene TRBV9; possibly TRBD1 for D (6 bases). The CDR3 has 14 amino acids. Trimming removed 3 bases from V and 4 bases from J, with 13 bases in between. Germline assignment: CDR1 SGDLS and CDR2 YYNGEE.

The chain has TRBV6-5 and TRBJ2-7; maybe TRBD2 (5 bases). V was shortened by 6 bases and J by 0 bases, with 12 bases between the two germline ends. The length of the CDR3 is 14 residues. Germline V lookup: CDR1 MNHEY, CDR2 SVGAGI. The CDR3 nucleotides are TGTGCCAGCAGAAGCGGCCCTGTCTCCTACGAGCAGTACTTC. Translation: CASRSGPVSYEQYF.

The V and J genes are TRBV27 and TRBJ1-1; the D is unclear. With 6 bases removed from V and 1 base from J, the gap between germline ends came to 3 bases. Looked up from germline, CDR1 is MNHEY and CDR2 is SMNVEV (reference sequence). The CDR3 runs 11 residues. The CDR3 nucleotides are TGTGCCAGCAGGGCGAACACTGAAGCTTTCTTT. Translation gives CASRANTEAFF.

The V call is TRBV2, the J call TRBJ1-3; D remains ambiguous. The CDR3 has 12 amino acids. The V gene lost 8 bases and the J gene lost 1 base, with 6 bases spanning the gap. CDR1 SNHLY and CDR2 FYNNEI come from the germline V gene. The CDR3 bases are TGTGCCAGCGCGGCGTCTGGAAACACCATATATTTT. Translation: CASAASGNTIYF.

The V gene is TRBV6-5, the J gene TRBJ2-1; no firm D call. CDR1 and CDR2 from the germline V gene are MNHEY and SVGAGI. The CDR3 runs 13 residues. Trimming removed 0 bases at V and 9 bases at J, with 9 bases between. The CDR3 sequence: CASSYSPEVEQFF. The DNA for the CDR3 is TGTGCCAGCAGTTACTCCCCTGAGGTTGAGCAGTTCTTC.

The rearrangement uses TRBV19 and TRBJ1-4; 7 nucleotides line up with TRBD1. The length of the CDR3 is 13 residues. Losses at the gene ends were 7 bases for V and 8 bases for J; bases not matched to a gene: 7. Looked up from germline, CDR1 is LNHDA and CDR2 is SQIVND (reference sequence). This CDR3 is CASIRGVGEKLFF. The CDR3 DNA reads as TGTGCCAGTATCAGGGGGGTCGGAGAAAAACTGTTTTTT.

Only a few counts were recorded for this clone. The rearrangement joins TRBV6-1 to TRBJ2-5, with 7 bases fitting TRBD2. The CDR3 is 14 residues long. Germline loops: CDR1 MNHNS, CDR2 SASEGT. J gave up 5 bases and V 3 bases, and 6 bases lay outside the gene matches. CDR3 in DNA: TGTGCCAGCAGTGACGGGGGGTCGATCGAGACCCAGTACTTC. Translated, it gives CASSDGGSIETQYF.

This sequence joins TRBV4-1 and TRBJ2-2, with unresolved D. Trimming left V 4 bases short and J 0 bases short, with 12 bases between. The CDR3 covers 16 residues. Per the germline V gene, CDR1 is MGHRA and CDR2 is YSYEKL. CDR3 nucleotide sequence: TGCGCCAGCAGCCTCCAAGCACGGGCGAACACCGGGGAGCTGTTTTTT. Residues: CASSLQARANTGELFF.